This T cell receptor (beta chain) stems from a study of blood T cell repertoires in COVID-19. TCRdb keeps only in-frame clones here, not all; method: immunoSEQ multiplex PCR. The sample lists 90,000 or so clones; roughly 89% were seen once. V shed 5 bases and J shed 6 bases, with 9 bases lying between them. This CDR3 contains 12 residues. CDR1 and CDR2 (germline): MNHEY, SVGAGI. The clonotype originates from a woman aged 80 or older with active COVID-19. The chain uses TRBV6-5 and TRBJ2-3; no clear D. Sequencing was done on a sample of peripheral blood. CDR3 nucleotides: TGTGCCAGCAGTCCCGAGATGGATACGCAGTATTTT. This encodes CASSPEMDTQYF.